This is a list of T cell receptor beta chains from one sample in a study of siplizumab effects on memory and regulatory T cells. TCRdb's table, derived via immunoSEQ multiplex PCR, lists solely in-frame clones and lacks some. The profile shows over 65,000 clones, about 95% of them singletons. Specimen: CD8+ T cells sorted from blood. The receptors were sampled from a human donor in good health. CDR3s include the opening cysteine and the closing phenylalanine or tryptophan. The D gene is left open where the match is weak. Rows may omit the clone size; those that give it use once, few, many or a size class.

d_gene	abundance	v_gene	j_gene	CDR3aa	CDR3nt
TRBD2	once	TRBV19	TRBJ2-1	CASGPWPGLAGDEQFF	TGTGCCAGTGGCCCCTGGCCGGGACTAGCCGGGGATGAGCAGTTCTTC
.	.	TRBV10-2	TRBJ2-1	CASSESYNEQFF	TGCGCCAGCAGTGAGTCCTACAATGAGCAGTTCTTC
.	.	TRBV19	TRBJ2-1	CASSISSIYNEQFF	TGTGCCAGTAGTATAAGCTCTATCTACAATGAGCAGTTCTTC
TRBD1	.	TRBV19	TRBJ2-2	CASSWTGPTGELFF	TGTGCCAGTAGTTGGACAGGGCCCACCGGGGAGCTGTTTTTT
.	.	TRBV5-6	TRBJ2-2	CASSSAGPGELFF	TGTGCCAGCAGCTCGGCGGGGCCCGGGGAGCTGTTTTTT
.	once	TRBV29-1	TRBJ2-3	CSVEALRDTQYF	TGCAGCGTTGAGGCCCTCAGGGATACGCAGTATTTT
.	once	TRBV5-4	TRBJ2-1	CASSTRLVLEQFF	TGTGCCAGCAGCACCCGACTAGTACTTGAGCAGTTCTTC
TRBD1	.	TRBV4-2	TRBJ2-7	CASSQPGQEYEQYF	TGTGCCAGCAGCCAACCGGGACAGGAATACGAGCAGTACTTC
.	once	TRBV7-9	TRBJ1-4	CASSSGGRTNEKLFF	TGTGCCAGCAGTTCGGGGGGTAGGACTAATGAAAAACTGTTTTTT
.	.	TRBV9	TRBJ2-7	CASSVGSSDSYEQYF	TGTGCCAGCAGCGTAGGGTCTAGCGACTCCTACGAGCAGTACTTC
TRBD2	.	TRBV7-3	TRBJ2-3	CASSSAGGMTDTQYF	TGTGCCAGCAGCTCAGCGGGAGGGATGACAGATACGCAGTATTTT
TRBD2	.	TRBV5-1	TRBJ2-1	CASSLTSGGEGAAFNNEQFF	TGCGCCAGCAGCCTAACTAGCGGGGGAGAGGGTGCCGCATTTAACAATGAGCAGTTCTTC
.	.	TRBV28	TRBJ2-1	CASSPESIDEQFF	TGTGCCAGCAGTCCAGAGTCTATCGATGAGCAGTTCTTC
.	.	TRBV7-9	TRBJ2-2	CASLAPPERNTGELFF	TGTGCCAGCCTCGCGCCTCCCGAGAGAAACACCGGGGAGCTGTTTTTT
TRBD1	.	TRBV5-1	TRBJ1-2	CASSDGTGGHYGYTF	TGCGCCAGCAGCGACGGGACAGGGGGCCACTATGGCTACACCTTC
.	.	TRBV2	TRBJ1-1	CASRYTYTEAFF	TGTGCCAGCCGTTACACGTACACTGAAGCTTTCTTT
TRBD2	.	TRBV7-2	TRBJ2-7	CASSFRLAGGPDEQYF	TGTGCCAGCAGCTTCCGACTAGCGGGAGGGCCGGACGAGCAGTACTTC
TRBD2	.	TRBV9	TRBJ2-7	CASSVTRLAGTYEQYF	TGTGCCAGCAGCGTAACCCGACTAGCGGGGACCTACGAGCAGTACTTC
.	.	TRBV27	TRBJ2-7	CASSLGGIYEQYF	TGTGCCAGCAGTTTAGGGGGTATCTACGAGCAGTACTTC
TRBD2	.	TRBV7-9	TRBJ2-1	CASSHGLAGVLGNEQFF	TGTGCCAGCAGCCATGGACTAGCGGGAGTTCTAGGCAATGAGCAGTTCTTC
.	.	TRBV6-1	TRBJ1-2	CASSEYDSRYGYTF	TGTGCCAGCAGTGAATACGACAGTCGCTATGGCTACACCTTC
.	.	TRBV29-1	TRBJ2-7	CSAVDSLGTYEQYF	TGCAGCGCCGTAGACAGTCTGGGGACCTACGAGCAGTACTTC
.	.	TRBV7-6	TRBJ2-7	CASSLRSGPNEQYF	TGTGCCAGCAGCTTAAGATCGGGTCCGAACGAGCAGTACTTC
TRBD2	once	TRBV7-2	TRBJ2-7	CASSPSGGGLPYEQYF	TGTGCCAGCAGCCCCTCCGGGGGGGGGCTCCCCTACGAGCAGTACTTC
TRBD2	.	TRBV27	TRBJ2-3	CASSPLAGVADTQYF	TGTGCCAGCAGCCCACTAGCGGGAGTTGCAGATACGCAGTATTTT
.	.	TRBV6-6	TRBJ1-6	CASSYRGGEDNSPLHF	TGTGCCAGCAGTTACCGGGGGGGAGAAGATAATTCACCCCTCCACTTT
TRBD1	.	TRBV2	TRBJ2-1	CASSEDRGRYNEQFF	TGTGCCAGCAGCGAGGACAGGGGAAGGTACAATGAGCAGTTCTTC
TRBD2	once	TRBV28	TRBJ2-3	CASSLGGRALNTQYF	TGTGCCAGCAGTTTAGGCGGGAGGGCCTTAAATACGCAGTATTTT
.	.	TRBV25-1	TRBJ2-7	CASSEVDQDSSYEQYF	TGTGCCAGCAGTGAAGTTGACCAGGACAGTTCCTACGAGCAGTACTTC
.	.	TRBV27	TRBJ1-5	CASSFSAPSPQHF	TGTGCCAGCAGTTTTAGCGCGCCTTCGCCCCAGCATTTT
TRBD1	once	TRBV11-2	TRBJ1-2	CASSFLRGPIDYGYTF	TGTGCCAGCAGCTTCCTCAGGGGGCCGATCGACTATGGCTACACCTTC
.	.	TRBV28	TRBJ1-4	CASSPLGTYNEKLFF	TGTGCCAGCAGCCCCCTAGGGACCTACAATGAAAAACTGTTTTTT
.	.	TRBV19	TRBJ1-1	CASSLGLRTEAFF	TGTGCCAGTAGTTTGGGTCTGAGAACTGAAGCTTTCTTT
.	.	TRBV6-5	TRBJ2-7	CASSLANAYEQYF	TGTGCCAGCAGCCTAGCGAATGCCTACGAGCAGTACTTC
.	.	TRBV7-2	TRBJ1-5	CASSFTTVGIRNQPQHF	TGTGCCAGCAGCTTCACAACCGTCGGGATTCGCAATCAGCCCCAGCATTTT
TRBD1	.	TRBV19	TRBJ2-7	CASSSGGQGGNEQYF	TGTGCCAGTAGTAGCGGTGGACAGGGGGGCAACGAGCAGTACTTC
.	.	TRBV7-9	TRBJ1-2	CASSPPMGADGYTF	TGTGCCAGCAGCCCACCCATGGGGGCGGATGGCTACACCTTC
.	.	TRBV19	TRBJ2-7	CASSYGGSYEQYF	TGTGCCAGTAGTTACGGCGGCTCCTACGAGCAGTACTTC
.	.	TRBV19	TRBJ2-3	CATAAAGYTDTQYF	TGTGCCACCGCGGCGGCAGGGTACACAGATACGCAGTATTTT
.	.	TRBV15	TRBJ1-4	CATSRGRRGDEKLFF	TGTGCCACCAGCAGAGGCAGGAGAGGCGATGAAAAACTGTTTTTT
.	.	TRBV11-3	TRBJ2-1	CASSSRLGNEQFF	TGTGCCAGCAGCTCTAGACTGGGGAATGAGCAGTTCTTC
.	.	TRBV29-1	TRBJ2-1	CSGLADSYNEQFF	TGCAGCGGATTAGCGGACTCCTACAATGAGCAGTTCTTC
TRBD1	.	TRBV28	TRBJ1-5	CASKIDLGQERDQPQHF	TGTGCCAGCAAAATAGATCTCGGACAGGAGAGGGATCAGCCCCAGCATTTT
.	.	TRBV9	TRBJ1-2	CASSVDRSDGYGYTF	TGTGCCAGCAGCGTAGACAGGTCCGACGGCTATGGCTACACCTTC
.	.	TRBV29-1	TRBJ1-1	CSVDAGGTEAFF	TGCAGCGTTGACGCGGGGGGCACTGAAGCTTTCTTT
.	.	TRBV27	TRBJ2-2	CASSFAGMGGELFF	TGTGCCAGCAGTTTTGCTGGTATGGGCGGGGAGCTGTTTTTT
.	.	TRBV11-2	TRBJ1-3	CASRPQGNTIYF	TGTGCCAGCAGACCCCAGGGAAACACCATATATTTT
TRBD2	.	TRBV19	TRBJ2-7	CASSIGAGGPDEQYF	TGTGCCAGTAGTATTGGGGCGGGAGGGCCGGACGAGCAGTACTTC
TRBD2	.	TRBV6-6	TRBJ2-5	CASSPLAGEGRETQYF	TGTGCCAGCAGCCCCCTAGCGGGAGAGGGGCGAGAGACCCAGTACTTC
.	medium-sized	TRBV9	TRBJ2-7	CASSAPDPSYEQYF	TGTGCCAGCAGCGCACCCGACCCCTCCTACGAGCAGTACTTC
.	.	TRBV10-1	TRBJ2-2	CASSDHTSGMLIGELFF	TGCGCCAGCAGTGACCATACCAGCGGAATGCTCATCGGGGAGCTGTTTTTT
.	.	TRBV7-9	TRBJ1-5	CASSPLVVGQPQHF	TGTGCCAGCAGCCCGCTAGTTGTGGGTCAGCCCCAGCATTTT
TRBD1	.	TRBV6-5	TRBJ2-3	CASSQTGDTQYF	TGTGCCAGCAGTCAGACAGGGGATACGCAGTATTTT
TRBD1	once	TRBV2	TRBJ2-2	CASGRDRAVFF	TGTGCCAGCGGCAGGGACAGGGCGGTGTTTTTT
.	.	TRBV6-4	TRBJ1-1	CASSLTSEGPEAFF	TGTGCCAGCAGTCTGACTTCCGAGGGGCCAGAAGCTTTCTTT
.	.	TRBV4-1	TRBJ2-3	CASRGFTDTQYF	TGCGCCAGCAGGGGTTTCACAGATACGCAGTATTTT
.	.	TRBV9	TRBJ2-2	CASSVVPIGGTAPELFF	TGTGCCAGCAGCGTAGTTCCAATTGGCGGGACTGCTCCGGAGCTGTTTTTT
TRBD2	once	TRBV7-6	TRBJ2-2	CASSFPTSGPTGELFF	TGTGCCAGCAGCTTTCCCACTAGCGGGCCCACCGGGGAGCTGTTTTTT
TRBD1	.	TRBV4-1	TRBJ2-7	CASSQGTGSREQYF	TGCGCCAGCAGCCAAGGGACAGGCTCTAGGGAGCAGTACTTC